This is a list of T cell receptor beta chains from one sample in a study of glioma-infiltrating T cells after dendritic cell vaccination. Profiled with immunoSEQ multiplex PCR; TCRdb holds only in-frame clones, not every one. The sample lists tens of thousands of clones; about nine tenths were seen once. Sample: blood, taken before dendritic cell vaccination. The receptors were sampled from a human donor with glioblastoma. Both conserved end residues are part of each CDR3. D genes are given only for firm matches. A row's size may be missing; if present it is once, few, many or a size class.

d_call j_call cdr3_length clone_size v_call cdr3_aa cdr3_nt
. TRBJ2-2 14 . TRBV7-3 CASSKTRVTGELFF TGTGCCAGCAGCAAAACCAGGGTCACCGGGGAGCTGTTTTTT
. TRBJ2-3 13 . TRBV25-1 CASSEFGTDTQYF TGTGCCAGCAGTGAATTCGGCACAGATACGCAGTATTTT
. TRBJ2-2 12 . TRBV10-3 CAISEPVGELFF TGTGCCATCAGTGAGCCGGTCGGGGAGCTGTTTTTT
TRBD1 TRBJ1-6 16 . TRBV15 CATSRQQGTYNSPLHF TGTGCCACCAGCCGGCAACAGGGGACCTATAATTCACCCCTCCACTTT
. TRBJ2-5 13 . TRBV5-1 CASSPYYQETQYF TGCGCCAGCAGCCCTTATTACCAAGAGACCCAGTACTTC
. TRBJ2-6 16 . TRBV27 CASSPTWVSGANVLTF TGTGCCAGCAGTCCGACATGGGTCTCTGGGGCCAACGTCCTGACTTTC
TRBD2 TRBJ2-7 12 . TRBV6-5 CATQRGANEQYF TGTGCCACTCAGCGGGGGGCTAACGAGCAGTACTTC
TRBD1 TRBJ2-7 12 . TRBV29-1 CSVEGTAYEQYF TGCAGCGTTGAGGGGACAGCCTACGAGCAGTACTTC
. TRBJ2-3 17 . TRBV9 CASSVLGRTGRADTQYF TGTGCCAGCAGCGTATTGGGCCGGACAGGGAGGGCAGATACGCAGTATTTT
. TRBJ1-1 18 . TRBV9 CASSEVEGVRDRGTEAFF TGTGCCAGCAGCGAGGTCGAGGGAGTCCGAGATCGGGGCACTGAAGCTTTCTTT
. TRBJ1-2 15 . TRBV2 CASSGEGAARYGYTF TGTGCCAGCAGTGGAGAAGGGGCCGCACGGTATGGCTACACCTTC
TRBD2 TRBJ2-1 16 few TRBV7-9 CASSLTSGYSYNEQFF TGTGCCAGCAGCTTGACTAGCGGATACTCCTACAATGAGCAGTTCTTC
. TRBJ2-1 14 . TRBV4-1 CASSQDRGANEQFF TGCGCCAGCAGCCAAGATCGAGGAGCCAATGAGCAGTTCTTC
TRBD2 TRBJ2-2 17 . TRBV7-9 CASSFGGLAGDTGELFF TGTGCCAGCAGCTTCGGCGGACTAGCGGGGGACACCGGGGAGCTGTTTTTT
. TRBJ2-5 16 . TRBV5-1 CASSLAPQGKSETQYF TGCGCCAGCAGCTTGGCCCCACAGGGAAAATCAGAGACCCAGTACTTC
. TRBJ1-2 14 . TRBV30 CAWSVFGVDYGYTF TGTGCCTGGAGTGTATTCGGGGTGGACTATGGCTACACCTTC
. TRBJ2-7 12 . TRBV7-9 CASSSLSYEQYF TGTGCCAGCAGCTCGCTCAGCTACGAGCAGTACTTC
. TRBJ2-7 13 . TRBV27 CASSLWLASEQYF TGTGCCAGCAGTTTATGGCTAGCCAGCGAGCAGTACTTC
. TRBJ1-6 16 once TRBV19 CASSTGGSSYNSPLHF TGTGCCAGTAGTACCGGCGGGAGCTCCTATAATTCACCCCTCCACTTT
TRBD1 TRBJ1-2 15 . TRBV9 CASSVVPQGGYGYTF TGTGCCAGCAGCGTAGTGCCTCAGGGGGGCTATGGCTACACCTTC
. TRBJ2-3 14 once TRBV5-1 CASSLEGAADTQYF TGCGCCAGCAGCTTGGAGGGAGCGGCAGATACGCAGTATTTT
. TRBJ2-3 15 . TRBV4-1 CASSQDHAGGDTQYF TGCGCCAGCAGCCAAGATCATGCGGGTGGGGATACGCAGTATTTT
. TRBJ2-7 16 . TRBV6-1 CASSETGTQPSYEQYF TGTGCCAGCAGTGAAACAGGGACCCAACCATCCTACGAGCAGTACTTC
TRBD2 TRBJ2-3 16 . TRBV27 CASSLSSGGGTDTQYF TGTGCCAGCAGTTTATCGAGCGGGGGGGGCACAGATACGCAGTATTTT
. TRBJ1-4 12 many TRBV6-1 CARKKRGEKLFF TGTGCCAGGAAAAAAAGAGGGGAAAAACTGTTTTTT